A selection of T cell receptor beta chains follows, all from one sample in a study of Ad26.COV2.S vaccination and SARS-CoV-2 variants. Sequencing was performed with immunoSEQ multiplex PCR; in TCRdb, only in-frame clones are kept and a portion is missing. This sample carries over 200,000 clones, more than 75% of them seen once, and the ten largest clones take about 10%. Here the sequenced sample was peripheral blood, taken in a trial of Ad26.COV2.S vaccine versus placebo. The source of these receptors is a person aged 18-65 years who received the Ad26.COV2.S COVID-19 vaccine or a placebo. Both conserved end residues are part of each CDR3. Each record gives: V gene, D gene, clone size, J gene, CDR3 protein, CDR3 DNA. A D gene is named only where the DNA matches it firmly. Size is stated for part of the rows, as once, few or many counts, or as a class when the clone is expanded.

>TRBV14|.|.|TRBJ2-3
CTSSQSSGAWTDTQYF
TGTACCAGCAGCCAAAGCTCCGGGGCCTGGACAGATACGCAGTATTTT
>TRBV28|TRBD2|.|TRBJ2-7
CASLTSGRYEQYF
TGTGCCAGTCTGACTAGCGGACGCTACGAGCAGTACTTC
>TRBV25-1|.|many|TRBJ1-6
CASSDRQGISPLHF
TGTGCCAGCAGTGACCGGCAGGGTATTTCACCCCTCCACTTT
>TRBV7-2|.|.|TRBJ1-3
CASSLESQVPGNTIYF
TGTGCCAGCAGCTTAGAAAGTCAGGTGCCTGGAAACACCATATATTTT
>TRBV27|.|.|TRBJ2-1
CASAGKVGRPTPGDEQFF
TGTGCCAGCGCGGGGAAGGTCGGGAGGCCTACCCCAGGGGATGAGCAGTTCTTC
>TRBV9|.|.|TRBJ1-1
CASSVEARRSEAFF
TGTGCCAGCAGCGTAGAGGCGAGAAGGTCTGAAGCTTTCTTT
>TRBV28|.|.|TRBJ2-7
CASSGEGSTYEQYF
TGTGCCAGCAGTGGTGAAGGGAGTACCTACGAGCAGTACTTC
>TRBV7-2|TRBD1|.|TRBJ1-5
CASSPRQGDLGNQPQHF
TGTGCCAGCAGCCCAAGACAGGGGGATCTTGGCAATCAGCCCCAGCATTTT
>TRBV29-1|TRBD1|.|TRBJ2-7
CSVATGQAGINEQYF
TGCAGCGTTGCGACGGGACAGGCGGGCATCAACGAGCAGTACTTC
>TRBV29-1|TRBD1|.|TRBJ2-2
CSVGQGANTGELFF
TGCAGCGTTGGACAGGGCGCGAACACCGGGGAGCTGTTTTTT
>TRBV27|TRBD1|once|TRBJ2-7
CASRRGQESSYEQYF
TGTGCCAGCAGAAGGGGACAGGAGAGCTCCTACGAGCAGTACTTC
>TRBV23-1|TRBD2|.|TRBJ2-5
CASKLAEVKRPQYF
TGCGCCAGCAAACTAGCGGAGGTAAAGAGACCCCAGTACTTC
>TRBV5-1|TRBD2|.|TRBJ2-1
CASSLVGSGGEQFF
TGCGCCAGCAGCTTGGTCGGGAGCGGGGGTGAGCAGTTCTTC
>TRBV10-2|TRBD1|.|TRBJ1-5
CASSEASGTGNQPQHF
TGCGCCAGCAGTGAGGCCTCCGGGACAGGGAATCAGCCCCAGCATTTT
>TRBV2|TRBD1|.|TRBJ1-2
CASSEEGGGIGYGYTF
TGTGCCAGCAGTGAAGAGGGAGGGGGCATCGGCTATGGCTACACCTTC
>TRBV9|.|.|TRBJ1-2
CASSVVGGNFGYTF
TGTGCCAGCAGCGTAGTTGGTGGAAATTTTGGCTACACCTTC
>TRBV28|TRBD1|.|TRBJ2-2
CASSLSLTGAVGGELFF
TGTGCCAGCAGTTTATCGCTGACAGGGGCAGTGGGCGGGGAGCTGTTTTTT
>TRBV10-2|.|.|TRBJ2-1
CASSEKWGRADEQFF
TGCGCCAGCAGTGAGAAGTGGGGCCGAGCGGATGAGCAGTTCTTC
>TRBV19|.|.|TRBJ2-5
CASSIGPIRETQYF
TGTGCCAGTAGTATCGGGCCTATCCGGGAGACCCAGTACTTC
>TRBV6-5|.|.|TRBJ1-1
CASGTLDGGKGAFF
TGTGCCAGCGGTACCTTAGACGGGGGGAAAGGAGCTTTCTTT
>TRBV6-5|.|.|TRBJ2-1
CASVNYPSSYNEQFF
TGTGCCAGCGTGAATTACCCGAGCTCCTACAATGAGCAGTTCTTC
>TRBV7-2|TRBD1|.|TRBJ1-5
CASRLGGTAGNQPQHF
TGTGCCAGCCGCCTTGGGGGGACAGCGGGAAATCAGCCCCAGCATTTT
>TRBV30|TRBD1|.|TRBJ1-1
CAWSVQLRGMNTEAFF
TGTGCCTGGAGTGTCCAGCTCAGGGGGATGAACACTGAAGCTTTCTTT
>TRBV5-6|.|few|TRBJ2-7
CASRLYSGAEQYF
TGTGCCAGCAGGCTTTATTCAGGGGCCGAGCAGTACTTC